These 13 T cell receptor beta chains came from one sample sequenced in a study of technical replicates of blood from a handful of donors. Assay used: immunoSEQ multiplex PCR; TCRdb lists only in-frame clones, some missing. The data contain just over 80,000 clones, 96% of them singletons. The sequenced sample was T cells isolated from PBMCs. The receptors originated from a human donor in good health.

V is TRBV11-2 and J is TRBJ2-3, with 11 positions matching TRBD2. Unmatched junction bases numbered 3, after V lost 4 bases and J lost 6 bases. Germline V lookup: CDR1 SGHAT, CDR2 FQNNGV. The CDR3 totals 14 residues. This chain's CDR3 is CASSSLAGGDTQYF. CDR3 bases: TGTGCCAGCAGCTCCTTAGCGGGAGGGGATACGCAGTATTTT.

This clone was recorded once. For the CDR3, the DNA is TGTGCCAGCAGTACGGGGAGCAATCAGCCCCAGCATTTT. Translating it yields CASSTGSNQPQHF. J is TRBJ1-5 and V is TRBV27; D not resolved. The CDR3 is 13 amino acids. The V gene lost 5 bases and the J gene lost 1 base, with 6 bases spanning the gap. Looked up from germline, CDR1 is MNHEY and CDR2 is SMNVEV (reference sequence).

The chain joins TRBV19 to TRBJ1-3; D is perhaps TRBD1 (5 bases). CDR3 length equals 14 residues. The germline V and J ends were trimmed by 7 bases and 0 bases, with 10 bases remaining between them. CDR1 is LNHDA, CDR2 SQIVND, per germline (reference sequence). CDR3 sequence reads: CASTTGSSGNTIYF. The CDR3 nucleotides read TGTGCCAGTACTACAGGTTCCTCTGGAAACACCATATATTTT.

J is TRBJ2-5 and V is TRBV30, with 11 nucleotides matching TRBD1. The CDR3 runs 17 residues. CDR1 and CDR2 (germline): GTSNPN, SVGIG (reference sequence). V trimming: 0 bases; J trimming: 4 bases; junction bases outside the gene matches: 10. The CDR3 sequence: CAWSVGGTGGYLETQYF. The CDR3 bases are TGTGCCTGGAGTGTCGGAGGGACAGGGGGATATTTAGAGACCCAGTACTTC.

The chain links TRBV6-4 to TRBJ1-1, with TRBD1 as a possible D gene (5 bases). The CDR3 has 14 residues. CDR1 is MRHNA, CDR2 SNTAGT, per germline. V gave up 5 bases and J gave up 2 bases, with 12 bases separating them. In DNA, the CDR3 is TGTGCCAGCAGTCCAGGGTCGGGCAACACTGAAGCTTTCTTT. This translates into CASSPGSGNTEAFF.

V usage is TRBV7-6 and J usage is TRBJ1-1, with 8 bases fitting TRBD1. The CDR3 loop spans 13 amino acids. Trimming cost V 6 bases and J 5 bases; bases outside gene matches: 5. Germline V lookup: CDR1 SGHVS, CDR2 FNYEAQ. In nucleotides, the CDR3 is TGTGCCAGCAGGGGACAGGAGGTTACTGAAGCTTTCTTT. Its protein product is CASRGQEVTEAFF.

This clone has a handful of counts. V usage is TRBV19 and J usage is TRBJ1-1; D is perhaps TRBD1 (6 bases). This CDR3 region has 12 residues. The germline V and J ends were trimmed by 10 bases and 7 bases, with 16 bases remaining between them. CDR1 and CDR2 (germline): LNHDA, SQIVND (reference sequence). The CDR3 sequence is CATTWGPGEAFF. In DNA, the CDR3 is TGTGCCACGACCTGGGGGCCGGGTGAAGCTTTCTTT.

V is TRBV6-6 and J is TRBJ2-7; D gene uncertain. Deletions cut 2 bases from V and 0 bases from J, with 5 bases between. Germline CDR1 and CDR2: MNHNY and SVGAGI (reference sequence). The CDR3 is 13 amino acids. In nucleotides, the CDR3 is TGTGCCAGCAGTTACGGCTTCTCCTACGAGCAGTACTTC. Translating it yields CASSYGFSYEQYF.

The V and J genes are TRBV21-1 and TRBJ2-7; the DNA was not used to check the table's D call, TRBD2. TRBV21-1 is recorded as a pseudogene. The CDR3 runs to 15 residues. CDR3 bases: TGTGCCAGCAGCTCTAGCGGGAGGAGGAGACACGAGCAGTACTTC. Protein: CASSSSGRRRHEQYF.

V usage is TRBV11-2 and J usage is TRBJ2-5; D is unclear. The V end lost 3 bases, the J end lost 4 bases, and 9 bases lay between the germline ends. Looked up from germline, CDR1 is SGHAT and CDR2 is FQNNGV. The CDR3 sequence is 13 residues long. Here the CDR3 DNA reads TGTGCCAGCAGCTTGTTTAGAGGAGAGACCCAGTACTTC. Its translation is CASSLFRGETQYF.

V is TRBV18 and J is TRBJ1-1, with D uncertain. Germline CDR1 KGHSH, CDR2 LQKENI. The CDR3 totals 16 residues. V was trimmed by 0 bases and J by 5 bases, leaving 16 bases between them. The CDR3 coding sequence is TGTGCCAGCTCACCACCGCTGAGGGCTGTAGGGACTGAAGCTTTCTTT. This translates into CASSPPLRAVGTEAFF. Looking up the rest from reference TRBV18 and TRBJ1-1 gives the full variable domain: NAGVMQNPRHLVRRRGQEARLRCSPMKGHSHVYWYRQLPEEGLKFMVYLQKENIIDESGMPKERFSAEFPKEGPSILRIQQVVRGDSAAYFCASSPPLRAVGTEAFFGQGTRLTVV.

This clone was observed a single time. The CDR3 DNA is TGTGCCAGTAGAGACATGTTTGAAGCTTTCTTT. It yields the protein CASRDMFEAFF. The chain uses TRBV19 and TRBJ1-1; D uncertain. This CDR3 region has 11 residues. Germline V lookup: CDR1 LNHDA, CDR2 SQIVND (reference sequence). V lost 6 bases to trimming and J lost 7 bases, with 9 bases between them.

The CDR3 DNA is TGTGCCAGCTCACCTCCTCGGGATCGAGACTATGGCTACACCTTC. Its translation: CASSPPRDRDYGYTF. The chain joins TRBV18 to TRBJ1-2; the D is unclear. The CDR3 loop spans 15 amino acids. V gave up 3 bases and J gave up 3 bases, with 14 bases separating them. Per germline, CDR1 KGHSH and CDR2 LQKENI.